Listed below are T cell receptor beta chains from one sample, sequenced in a study of human T cells and chemical hapten exposure. MiXCR, applied by TCRdb to the RACE reads, yields one record per CDR3 protein. The sample has about 100,000 distinct CDR3 sequences, over 10% seen once. The input for sequencing was whole blood, taken in connection with sensitization to the hapten diphenylcyclopropenone (DPC). The source of these receptors is a woman in her thirties or forties with alopecia areata. Some clones in this sample may be carry-over from other donors' samples. CDR3s include the opening cysteine and the closing phenylalanine or tryptophan. Each record gives: D gene, clone size, J gene, V gene, CDR3 DNA, CDR3 protein. D genes are given only for firm matches. A row's size may be missing; if present it is once, few, many or a size class.

.,few,TRBJ1-1,TRBV7-8,TGTGCCAGCAGCTTATCCAGGGAGACTGAAGCTTTCTTT,CASSLSRETEAFF
TRBD2,few,TRBJ2-7,TRBV11-2,TGTGCCAGCAGCTTAGATGCGGGAGCCCGCTCCTACGAGCAGTACTTC,CASSLDAGARSYEQYF
.,many,TRBJ2-3,TRBV4-3,TGCGCCAGCAGCCAAGTTCGACAGTCTGCAGATACGCAGTATTTT,CASSQVRQSADTQYF
.,many,TRBJ2-1,TRBV20-1,TGCAGTGCTCGTGGTTATCCCAATGAGCAGTTCTTC,CSARGYPNEQFF
TRBD2,few,TRBJ2-1,TRBV6-5,TGTGCCAGCAGCGGACTAGCGGGAGTGGTTGAGCAGTTCTTC,CASSGLAGVVEQFF
TRBD1,many,TRBJ1-5,TRBV2,TGTGCCAGCAGTGAAGGGACAGGGATTCAGCCCCAGCATTTT,CASSEGTGIQPQHF
.,few,TRBJ2-3,TRBV5-6,TGTGCCAGCAGCTTGGATCAGGGACCAGATACGCAGTATTTT,CASSLDQGPDTQYF
.,.,TRBJ2-7,TRBV14,TGTGCCAGCAGCCCGACGGGCCCACCTTTAGAGCAGTACTTC,CASSPTGPPLEQYF
.,many,TRBJ1-2,TRBV7-2,TGTGCCAGCAGCTTAGGGAGGAACTATGGCTACACCTTC,CASSLGRNYGYTF
.,.,TRBJ2-3,TRBV11-2,TGTGCCAGCAGCCTACCGACGGGATATACGCAGTATTTT,CASSLPTGYTQYF
TRBD1,few,TRBJ1-4,TRBV20-1,TGCAGTGTTAGGGACAGGGATCTCAATGAAAAACTGTTTTTT,CSVRDRDLNEKLFF
.,many,TRBJ1-5,TRBV12-3/TRBV12-4,TGTGCCAGCAGTTCACCCCGGGAGGAGGGCGGGCCCCAGCATTTT,CASSSPREEGGPQHF
.,few,TRBJ2-5,TRBV7-2,TGTGCCAGCAGCACGAACCGGGGTCCCCAAGAGACCCAGTACTTC,CASSTNRGPQETQYF
.,many,TRBJ1-2,TRBV9,TGTGCCAGCAGCGTAGATAACTATGGCTACACCTTC,CASSVDNYGYTF
TRBD2,many,TRBJ2-7,TRBV3-1,TGTGCCAGCAGCCCCTCGGGGGGCGAGCAGTACTTC,CASSPSGGEQYF
.,.,TRBJ2-7,TRBV7-3,TGTGCCAGCAGCTCCACAGGGTTCCACGAGCAGTACTTC,CASSSTGFHEQYF
.,.,TRBJ2-6,TRBV20-1,TGCAGTGCTAGAATGGAGACCTCTGGGGCCAACGTCCTGACTTTC,CSARMETSGANVLTF
.,many,TRBJ2-1,TRBV5-5,TGTGCCAGCAGCTTGGGAGACAGGTTCTACAATGAGCAGTTCTTC,CASSLGDRFYNEQFF
.,few,TRBJ1-6,TRBV10-2,TGCGCCAGCAGTGAGTTCGGCATGGGGGCGAACGATTCACCCCTCCACTTT,CASSEFGMGANDSPLHF
.,few,TRBJ2-3,TRBV12-3/TRBV12-4,TGTGCCAGCAGGGCGATCGGGGGCGGCACAGATACGCAGTATTTT,CASRAIGGGTDTQYF
.,.,TRBJ1-2,TRBV29-1,TGCAGCGTTCAATTTTCGACAGTTCCCGGCTATGGCTACACCTTC,CSVQFSTVPGYGYTF
TRBD2,few,TRBJ2-1,TRBV14,TGTGCCAGCAGCCAAGAGGGACCTAGCGGGCCCTACAATGAGCAGTTCTTC,CASSQEGPSGPYNEQFF
TRBD2,many,TRBJ2-3,TRBV7-2,TGTGCCAGCAGCTTACTGGGGACTATCCCCACAGATACGCAGTATTTT,CASSLLGTIPTDTQYF
.,.,TRBJ2-7,TRBV4-2,TGTGCCAGCAGCCAAGAATTCACCCTGCCCCCCGGTGACGAGCAGTACTTC,CASSQEFTLPPGDEQYF
.,.,TRBJ1-5,TRBV3-1,TGTGCCAGCAGCCAAGAGGCAGGGCCCAGCCAGCCCCAGCATTTT,CASSQEAGPSQPQHF
.,.,TRBJ2-3,TRBV4-2,TGTGCCAGCAGCCAAGTCGATCGAGATACGCAGTATTTT,CASSQVDRDTQYF
TRBD1,.,TRBJ1-1,TRBV6-2/TRBV6-3,TGTGCCAGCAGTGAGACAGGGCCGCCGAACACTGAAGCTTTCTTT,CASSETGPPNTEAFF
.,few,TRBJ2-7,TRBV11-2,TGTGCCAGCAGCTTGGACGCCGGGGCCTACGAGCAGTACTTC,CASSLDAGAYEQYF
TRBD2,many,TRBJ2-1,TRBV29-1,TGCAGCGTTGAAAGGCGGGAGGGCCTCGGTGAGCAGTTCTTC,CSVERREGLGEQFF
TRBD1,few,TRBJ1-5,TRBV6-1,TGTGCCATAACTCACGGTGGACAGGGCAATCAGCCCCAGCATTTT,CAITHGGQGNQPQHF
TRBD2,many,TRBJ2-1,TRBV11-2,TGTGCCAGCACCTCGAAGACTAGCGGGATCAATGAGCAGTTCTTC,CASTSKTSGINEQFF